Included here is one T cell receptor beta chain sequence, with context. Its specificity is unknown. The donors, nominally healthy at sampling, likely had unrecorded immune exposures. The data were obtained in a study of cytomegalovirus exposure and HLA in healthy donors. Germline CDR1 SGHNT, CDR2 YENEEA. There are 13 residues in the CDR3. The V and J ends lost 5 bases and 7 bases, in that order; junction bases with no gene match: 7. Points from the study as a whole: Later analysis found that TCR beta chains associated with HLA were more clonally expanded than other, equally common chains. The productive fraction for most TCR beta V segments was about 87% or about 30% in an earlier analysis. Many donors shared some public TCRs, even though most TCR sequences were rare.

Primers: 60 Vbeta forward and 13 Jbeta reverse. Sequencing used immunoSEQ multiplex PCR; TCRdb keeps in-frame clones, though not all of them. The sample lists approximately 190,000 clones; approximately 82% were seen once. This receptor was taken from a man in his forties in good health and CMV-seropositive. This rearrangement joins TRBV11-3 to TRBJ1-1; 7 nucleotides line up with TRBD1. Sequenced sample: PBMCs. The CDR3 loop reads CASSTTRTGEAFF. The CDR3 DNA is TGTGCCAGCAGCACCACGAGGACAGGTGAAGCTTTCTTT.